The T cell receptor (beta chain) under discussion was sequenced for a study of identifying expanded T cells in peripheral blood. Assay used: immunoSEQ multiplex PCR; TCRdb lists only in-frame clones, some missing. In the table there are around 100,000 clones, 75% to 90% of which are singletons. The receptor comes from a person between 18 and 75 years old in good health. Material for sequencing was blood.

The CDR3 DNA is TGTGCCTGGAGTGTGGCCGTGGGGGCTGGCACTGAAGCTTTCTTT. It is translated as CAWSVAVGAGTEAFF. This chain links TRBV30 with TRBJ1-1, with D possibly matching TRBD1 (6 bases). CDR1 and CDR2 (germline): GTSNPN, SVGIG (reference sequence). The CDR3 consists of 15 residues. V dropped 0 bases and J dropped 4 bases, with 15 bases sitting between them.